This TCR beta chain was recorded in a study of blood T cell repertoires in COVID-19. For the study at large: There were acute and convalescent COVID-19 samples, and they came from the United States, Italy and Spain. The cDNA or gDNA used as material had been derived from T cells, B-cell-depleted T cells, or PBMCs.

Original analysis: Scientists estimated how many nucleated cells there were by amplifying reference gene primers. The table came from immunoSEQ multiplex PCR; TCRdb's copy has only in-frame clones and leaves some out. V and J calls plus clone size are reproduced from that table; the DNA served to infer D and trimming. The sample holds approximately 290,000 clones, approximately 90% seen once. The ends were cut back, 3 bases at V and 1 base at J, with 22 bases in the middle. Germline V gives CDR1 LGHNT, CDR2 FRNRAP. The CDR3 is 19 residues long. Seattle patients were enrolled while actively infected and followed longitudinally.

What was sequenced was peripheral blood. V and J are TRBV12-5 and TRBJ2-1, with a tentative D call TRBD2 (6 bases). The sequence was collected from a woman in her 30s with COVID-19, enrolled during active disease. The CDR3 DNA follows: TGTGCTAGTGGTTTACCCCCGTGGGTATTGGCGGGATCCTACAATGAGCAGTTCTTC. Encoded protein: CASGLPPWVLAGSYNEQFF.